One sample yielded the 19 T cell receptor beta chains listed below, sequenced in a study of cytomegalovirus exposure and HLA in healthy donors. PCR involved 60 Vbeta and 13 Jbeta primers. The method was immunoSEQ multiplex PCR; TCRdb's version includes in-frame clones alone and lacks a portion of them. The listing records about 130,000 clones. The source material was PBMCs. These receptors all stem from a woman in her fifties or sixties in good health and CMV-seronegative.

This rearrangement joins TRBV7-9 to TRBJ2-3; D is possibly TRBD1 (5 bases). The CDR3 totals 13 residues. V shed 0 bases and J shed 6 bases, with 7 bases lying between them. Germline V gives CDR1 SEHNR, CDR2 FQNEAQ (reference sequence). As DNA, the CDR3 is TGTGCCAGCAGCTTAGCAGGGGTGGATACGCAGTATTTT. Residues: CASSLAGVDTQYF.

The chain has TRBV5-8 and TRBJ2-7, with TRBD2 matching over 11 bases. CDR1 is SGHTS and CDR2 is YDEGEE in the germline V gene. The CDR3 runs 16 residues. With 0 bases clipped from V and 6 bases from J, the junction kept 8 bases outside the gene matches. The CDR3 DNA sequence: TGTGCCAGCAGCTTGGCACTAGCGGGAGTGTCAGGCGAGCAGTACTTC. Protein sequence: CASSLALAGVSGEQYF.

The genes are TRBV4-1 and TRBJ1-2; D is unclear. This CDR3 is 16 amino acids long. Per the germline V gene, CDR1 is MGHRA and CDR2 is YSYEKL. V was pared by 2 bases and J by 3 bases, with 16 bases between. The CDR3 DNA follows: TGCGCCAGCAGCCAACCTCGGGAGTTGTTACACTATGGCTACACCTTC. This encodes CASSQPRELLHYGYTF.

The J gene is TRBJ1-4, the V gene TRBV6-6, with TRBD1 as a possible D gene (6 bases). CDR1 and CDR2 (germline): MNHNY, SVGAGI (reference sequence). CDR3 length equals 15 residues. V was trimmed by 0 bases and J by 7 bases, leaving 12 bases between them. The CDR3: CASSYSGGAGEKLFF. The CDR3, as DNA: TGTGCCAGCAGTTACTCGGGGGGGGCAGGTGAAAAACTGTTTTTT.

V gene TRBV9 combines with J gene TRBJ1-1; tentative D call: TRBD1 (5 bases). The CDR3 runs 18 residues. The germline V and J ends were trimmed by 4 bases and 0 bases, with 22 bases remaining between them. Looked up from germline, CDR1 is SGDLS and CDR2 is YYNGEE. CDR3 sequence: CASSPTGDSLGMNTEAFF. The CDR3 nucleotides are TGTGCCAGCAGCCCCACCGGGGACTCTCTAGGTATGAACACTGAAGCTTTCTTT.

V and J are TRBV12-2 and TRBJ1-5; the table names TRBD1, a call not compared with the DNA. TRBV12-2 constitutes a pseudogene. The CDR3 is made up of 15 amino acids. The CDR3 coding sequence is TGTGCAAGTCGCTTAGGGACAGAACACGATCAGCCCCAGCATTTT. Protein product: CASRLGTEHDQPQHF.

The chain couples TRBV6-6 to TRBJ2-2; D might be TRBD1 (5 bases). This CDR3 has 13 amino acids. Trimming took off 6 bases at V and 1 base at J, with 6 bases between the two ends. Germline V gene sequence: CDR1 MNHNY, CDR2 SVGAGI (reference sequence). The DNA for the CDR3 is TGTGCCAGCAGGACAGAGAACACCGGGGAGCTGTTTTTT. Amino acids: CASRTENTGELFF.

The rearrangement uses TRBV29-1 and TRBJ2-1; 7 bases match TRBD2. Germline V CDR1 and CDR2: SQVTM, ANQGSEA. Trimming cost V 6 bases and J 6 bases; bases outside gene matches: 14. The CDR3 loop spans 15 amino acids. CDR3 in amino acids: CSVGWKGGRRNEQFF. The DNA for the CDR3 is TGCAGCGTGGGATGGAAGGGAGGGCGACGCAATGAGCAGTTCTTC.

The V and J genes are TRBV10-2 and TRBJ2-7; perhaps TRBD1 as D (6 bases). Germline V gene data show CDR1 as WSHSY and CDR2 as SAAADI. Trimming shortened V by 0 bases and J by 3 bases, and 12 bases separated the two germline ends. The CDR3 consists of 15 residues. CDR3 region: CASSESRTADYEQYF. CDR3 coding DNA: TGCGCCAGCAGTGAGTCGAGGACAGCTGACTACGAGCAGTACTTC.

The CDR3: CASSLDSVGLNTEAFF. DNA for the CDR3: TGTGCCAGCAGCTTGGACAGTGTTGGCTTGAACACTGAAGCTTTCTTT. The chain carries TRBV5-8 and TRBJ1-1; unclear D gene. V lost 0 bases and J 0 bases, leaving 12 bases between the germline ends. Germline V gene sequence: CDR1 SGHTS, CDR2 YDEGEE. The CDR3 runs to 16 residues.

The V gene is TRBV6-1, the J gene TRBJ2-5; TRBD1 aligns across 9 bases. Per the germline V gene, CDR1 is MNHNS and CDR2 is SASEGT. This CDR3 spans 15 amino acids. J gave up 1 base and V 6 bases, and 6 bases lay outside the gene matches. CDR3 residues: CASREQGAVQETQYF. The CDR3 DNA sequence: TGTGCCAGCAGGGAACAGGGGGCTGTCCAAGAGACCCAGTACTTC.

V usage is TRBV19 and J usage is TRBJ1-1; D is unclear. V dropped 1 base and J dropped 4 bases, with 10 bases sitting between them. Per the germline V gene, CDR1 is LNHDA and CDR2 is SQIVND (reference sequence). The CDR3 is made up of 14 amino acids. The CDR3: CASSIGQESTEAFF. The DNA for the CDR3 is TGTGCCAGTAGTATAGGGCAGGAATCCACTGAAGCTTTCTTT. Full variable domain (remainder filled in from reference TRBV19 and TRBJ1-1): DGGITQSPKYLFRKEGQNVTLSCEQNLNHDAMYWYRQDPGQGLRLIYYSQIVNDFQKGDIAEGYSVSREKKESFPLTVTSAQKNPTAFYLCASSIGQESTEAFFGQGTRLTVV.

V is TRBV28 and J is TRBJ1-4, with unresolved D. Germline CDR1 and CDR2: MDHEN and SYDVKM. Between the trimmed V and J ends, which lost 7 bases and 3 bases, there was a span of 15 bases. This CDR3 comprises 15 residues. CDR3 coding DNA: TGTGCCAGCAACTTTCCGGGGTTCGCTAATGAAAAACTGTTTTTT. Protein sequence: CASNFPGFANEKLFF.

The J gene is TRBJ2-7, the V gene TRBV28, with 7 nucleotides matching TRBD2. The CDR3 is 12 amino acids. Germline assignment: CDR1 MDHEN and CDR2 SYDVKM. Losses at the gene ends were 8 bases for V and 7 bases for J; bases not matched to a gene: 8. In DNA form, the CDR3 reads TGTGCCAGCTCTACGCGGGGGTGGGAGCAGTACTTC. Its translation is CASSTRGWEQYF.

V usage is TRBV28 and J usage is TRBJ2-1, with 8 positions matching TRBD1. The trim removed 7 bases at V and 4 bases at J, leaving 9 bases unmatched. Germline V CDR1 and CDR2: MDHEN, SYDVKM. The CDR3 runs 15 residues. CDR3 DNA: TGTGCCAGCAACCCCCCGGGACAGGAATACAATGAGCAGTTCTTC. Translation gives CASNPPGQEYNEQFF.

The CDR3 spells CASSPGGVANEKLFF. The DNA of the CDR3 is TGCGCCAGCAGCCCGGGGGGGGTGGCTAATGAAAAACTGTTTTTT. The rearrangement links TRBV5-1 to TRBJ1-4; TRBD1 might be the D (5 bases). Germline V CDR1 and CDR2: SGHRS, YFSETQ. The CDR3 totals 15 residues. Trimming removed 4 bases at V and 3 bases at J, with 13 bases between.

The chain joins TRBV27 to TRBJ2-5, with a weak D call TRBD1 (5 bases). CDR1 is MNHEY and CDR2 is SMNVEV in the germline V gene (reference sequence). The CDR3 loop spans 16 amino acids. V lost 1 base and J 2 bases, leaving 14 bases between the germline ends. CDR3 sequence (DNA): TGTGCCAGCAGTTTATTGGGGCAGGCTAAGCAAGAGACCCAGTACTTC. It translates to CASSLLGQAKQETQYF.

The chain joins TRBV5-6 to TRBJ1-3; perhaps TRBD1 as D (5 bases). V lost 5 bases and J 4 bases, leaving 19 bases between the germline ends. The CDR3 totals 16 residues. Germline CDR1 SGHDT, CDR2 YYEEEE. The CDR3 protein is CASSWRPGGFGNTIYF. In DNA, the CDR3 is TGTGCCAGCAGTTGGCGGCCGGGGGGGTTCGGAAACACCATATATTTT. The variable domain in full, completed from reference TRBV5-6 and TRBJ1-3, reads DAGVTQSPTHLIKTRGQQVTLRCSPKSGHDTVSWYQQALGQGPQFIFQYYEEEERQRGNFPDRFSGHQFPNYSSELNVNALLLGDSALYLCASSWRPGGFGNTIYFGEGSWLTVV.

V usage is TRBV29-1 and J usage is TRBJ2-7; possibly TRBD1 for D (5 bases). Trimming shortened V by 5 bases and J by 0 bases, and 11 bases separated the two germline ends. This CDR3 has 13 amino acids. Germline lookup yields CDR1 SQVTM and CDR2 ANQGSEA. DNA for the CDR3: TGCAGCGTTAGACAGCCTACCTCCTACGAGCAGTACTTC. This encodes CSVRQPTSYEQYF.